One sample yielded the 6 T cell receptor beta chains listed below, sequenced in a study of cytomegalovirus exposure and HLA in healthy donors. PCR used 60 Vbeta primers and 13 Jbeta primers. Sequencing was performed with immunoSEQ multiplex PCR; in TCRdb, only in-frame clones are kept and a portion is missing. In the table there are 40,000 to 60,000 clones, over 60% of which are singletons. The sequenced sample was PBMCs. The receptors shown here come from a woman aged 50 to 60 in good health and CMV-seronegative.

This chain uses TRBV29-1 with TRBJ2-1; D is unresolved. V was shortened by 4 bases and J by 7 bases, with 11 bases between the two germline ends. Germline V CDR1 and CDR2: SQVTM, ANQGSEA. The CDR3 contains 12 residues. The CDR3 DNA follows: TGCAGCGTTGTTGCGGAGTGGAATGAGCAGTTCTTC. Its protein is CSVVAEWNEQFF.

This clone was detected only once. The genes are TRBV2 and TRBJ1-2; tentative D call: TRBD1 (5 bases). The CDR3 consists of 12 residues. The V gene's germline CDR1 is SNHLY and CDR2 FYNNEI. With 4 bases removed from V and 4 bases from J, the gap between germline ends came to 7 bases. The CDR3 DNA reads TGTGCCAGCAGTGGGGGGGTCTATGGCTACACCTTC. It translates to CASSGGVYGYTF.

The V call is TRBV30, the J call TRBJ2-2; 9 positions agree with TRBD2. CDR3 length: 16 residues. CDR1 is GTSNPN and CDR2 is SVGIG in the germline V gene (reference sequence). Trimming took 7 bases from V and 5 from J; bases not matched to a gene: 14. The CDR3 DNA reads TGTGCCTCCTCAGTGGCGGGAGGGCGCGGGACCGGGGAGCTGTTTTTT. Protein product: CASSVAGGRGTGELFF.

The count of this clone is one. The CDR3 DNA reads as TGTGCCAGCTCACGGGGGGGTGAGGAGACCCAGTACTTC. Translated: CASSRGGEETQYF. The chain is built from TRBV18 and TRBJ2-5; 7 bases fit TRBD2. The CDR3 runs to 13 residues. V lost 4 bases, J lost 5 bases, and 4 bases stayed unmatched. From germline, CDR1 is KGHSH and CDR2 LQKENI.

The chain couples TRBV27 to TRBJ2-5; 8 positions match TRBD1. The CDR3 has 13 amino acids. Germline V CDR1 and CDR2: MNHEY, SMNVEV (reference sequence). Losses at the gene ends were 7 bases for V and 5 bases for J; bases not matched to a gene: 6. The CDR3 is CASKDRARETQYF. CDR3 bases: TGTGCCAGCAAGGACAGGGCACGGGAGACCCAGTACTTC.

This clone was seen more than once but under ten times. The J gene is TRBJ1-1, the V gene TRBV6-5; tentatively, D is TRBD1 (6 bases). Germline V CDR1 and CDR2: MNHEY, SVGAGI. CDR3 size: 15 residues. The V gene lost 7 bases and the J gene lost 4 bases, with 19 bases spanning the gap. The chain's CDR3 is CASIVRGQLGTEAFF. CDR3 bases: TGTGCCAGCATCGTCCGGGGACAATTGGGCACTGAAGCTTTCTTT.